Listed here are 30 T cell receptor beta chains from one sample, sequenced in a study of T cell responses to AZD1222 COVID-19 vaccine (dated by TCRdb to the early 2020s). The library was produced with the immunoSEQ multiplex PCR assay. TCRdb's version of the immuneACCESS table is confined to in-frame rearrangements and falls short of the full clone set. An unresolved V gene accounts for under half of the shortfall where checked; the remainder is of unknown origin. In this sample the table shows 130,000 or so clones, around nine tenths of which occur a single time. Jointly, the top ten make up 1.5% to 2% of the sample. The time point label corresponds to: baseline before first vaccination. Sequences were derived from peripheral blood, sampled on day 0 of AZD1222 vaccination. The receptors shown here come from an adult in good health.

This rearrangement joins TRBV12-3 or TRBV12-4 to TRBJ1-1; D is unclear. This CDR3 comprises 11 residues. V dropped 6 bases and J dropped 2 bases, with 4 bases sitting between them. CDR3 coding DNA: TGTGCCAGCAGCCATAACACTGAAGCTTTCTTT. Translating it yields CASSHNTEAFF.

The gene calls are TRBV6-2 or TRBV6-3 and TRBJ2-7, with D tentatively TRBD1 (6 bases). V dropped 2 bases and J dropped 3 bases, with 17 bases sitting between them. Germline V gene data show CDR1 as MNHEY and CDR2 as SVGEGT. CDR3 length: 16 residues. The CDR3 here is CASSYGAGAAIYEQYF. The DNA of the CDR3 is TGTGCCAGCAGTTACGGGGCAGGGGCCGCAATCTACGAGCAGTACTTC.

V usage is TRBV11-3 and J usage is TRBJ2-3; TRBD1 matches at 7 bases. Per germline, CDR1 SGHNT and CDR2 YENEEA. The CDR3 extends over 15 amino acids. The V segment lost 4 bases and the J segment 4 bases; nucleotides outside the gene matches: 8. The CDR3 loop reads CASSSRTGTPDTQYF. Written as DNA, the CDR3 is TGTGCCAGCAGCTCACGGACAGGTACCCCAGATACGCAGTATTTT.

The chain carries TRBV27 and TRBJ2-1; either TRBD1 or TRBD2 may fit D (6 bases each). Trimming took off 3 bases at V and 2 bases at J, with 14 bases between the two ends. Germline CDR1 is MNHEY and CDR2 is SMNVEV (reference sequence). The CDR3 consists of 16 residues. CDR3 nucleotide sequence: TGTGCCAGCAGTTTTAGTCGGGGGCCCCCCTACAATGAGCAGTTCTTC. It encodes CASSFSRGPPYNEQFF.

This chain connects TRBV5-8 to TRBJ1-5; D is unclear. Looked up from germline, CDR1 is SGHTS and CDR2 is YDEGEE. The CDR3 loop spans 15 amino acids. Trimming stripped 0 bases from V and 2 bases from J, with 9 bases between. The CDR3 region has the DNA TGTGCCAGCAGCTTGGGGGTGGGTGGCAATCAGCCCCAGCATTTT. Translation gives CASSLGVGGNQPQHF.

V and J are TRBV19 and TRBJ1-4; a possible D gene is TRBD1 (5 bases). Germline lookup yields CDR1 LNHDA and CDR2 SQIVND (reference sequence). The CDR3 runs to 15 residues. V shed 5 bases and J shed 5 bases, with 15 bases lying between them. As DNA, the CDR3 is TGTGCCAGTAGTCCGAGACAGTCCTTGAATGAAAAACTGTTTTTT. It is translated as CASSPRQSLNEKLFF.

The genes are TRBV28 and TRBJ2-1, with 9 bases aligning to TRBD1. Germline V lookup: CDR1 MDHEN, CDR2 SYDVKM. The CDR3 extends over 14 amino acids. The V and J ends lost 6 bases and 3 bases, in that order; junction bases with no gene match: 3. This chain's CDR3 is CASRGDRVYNEQFF. The CDR3 nucleotides read TGTGCCAGCAGGGGGGACAGGGTCTACAATGAGCAGTTCTTC.

The chain joins TRBV11-2 to TRBJ2-2, with 11 bases aligning to TRBD2. The germline CDR1 and CDR2 sequences are SGHAT and FQNNGV. V was pared by 5 bases and J by 3 bases, with 8 bases of the junction left unmatched. The CDR3 spans 17 residues. CDR3 sequence: CASSRLAGGGDTGELFF. The CDR3 DNA reads as TGTGCCAGCAGCCGGTTAGCGGGAGGGGGAGACACCGGGGAGCTGTTTTTT.

This chain joins TRBV4-1 and TRBJ1-1; D is possibly TRBD1 (6 bases). Germline-derived CDR1 and CDR2 are MGHRA and YSYEKL. The CDR3 runs to 14 residues. Trimming took 6 bases from V and 6 from J, leaving 17 bases between them. CDR3 amino acids: CASSRTGSVAEAFF. DNA of the CDR3: TGCGCCAGCAGTCGAACAGGGTCTGTCGCTGAAGCTTTCTTT.

This rearrangement joins TRBV9 to TRBJ2-1; 7 positions agree with TRBD2. CDR1 and CDR2 from the germline V gene are SGDLS and YYNGEE. With V trimmed by 0 bases and J by 10 bases, 1 base remained unmatched. This CDR3 region has 12 residues. The CDR3 coding sequence is TGTGCCAGCAGCGTAGGCGGGGGAGAGCAGTTCTTC. It is translated as CASSVGGGEQFF.

The chain links TRBV4-3 to TRBJ2-7; TRBD1 agrees at 7 bases. J was trimmed by 13 bases and V by 0 bases; bases with no gene match: 9. The CDR3 runs to 13 residues. Germline CDR1 and CDR2: LGHNA and YSLEER. The CDR3 reads CASSQDSGTELYF. The CDR3, as DNA: TGCGCCAGCAGCCAAGATTCGGGGACAGAATTATACTTC.

This chain joins TRBV2 and TRBJ1-2, with 9 bases lining up with TRBD1. The CDR3 covers 16 residues. Trimming cost V 6 bases and J 8 bases; bases outside gene matches: 16. Germline CDR1 reads SNHLY; CDR2 reads FYNNEI. CDR3: CASSHGTGFLVDGYTF. The DNA for the CDR3 is TGTGCCAGCAGCCATGGGACAGGGTTTTTAGTCGACGGCTACACCTTC.

This chain uses TRBV20-1 with TRBJ1-2, with D hard to call. The length of the CDR3 is 11 residues. The V and J ends lost 1 base and 7 bases respectively, with 7 bases between them. Germline V CDR1 and CDR2: DFQATT, SNEGSKA (reference sequence). The CDR3 region is CSARVFLGYTF. The CDR3 DNA reads TGCAGTGCTAGAGTATTCCTTGGCTACACCTTC.

The chain has TRBV7-2 and TRBJ2-7, with D unresolved. CDR3 length: 14 amino acids. The V gene's germline CDR1 is SGHTA and CDR2 FQGNSA. With 2 bases removed from V and 0 bases from J, the gap between germline ends came to 8 bases. CDR3 coding DNA: TGTGCCAGCAGCTTATCAGTGAGCTCCTACGAGCAGTACTTC. Its protein is CASSLSVSSYEQYF.

The chain employs TRBV6-5 and TRBJ1-2; D is unclear. V was shortened by 8 bases and J by 8 bases, with 9 bases between the two germline ends. Germline V gene data show CDR1 as MNHEY and CDR2 as SVGAGI. The CDR3 loop spans 10 amino acids. The CDR3 sequence: CASVKDGYTF. The CDR3 nucleotides are TGTGCCAGCGTCAAGGACGGCTACACCTTC.

The chain couples TRBV7-2 to TRBJ1-1; D might be TRBD1 (5 bases). The CDR3 spans 15 residues. The V end lost 0 bases, the J end lost 2 bases, and 10 bases lay between the germline ends. Germline V gene sequence: CDR1 SGHTA, CDR2 FQGNSA. CDR3 sequence reads: CASSLADKPNTEAFF. CDR3 nucleotide sequence: TGTGCCAGCAGCTTAGCGGACAAGCCTAACACTGAAGCTTTCTTT.

The rearrangement uses TRBV5-1 and TRBJ1-4, with 7 positions matching TRBD1. The germline V gene encodes CDR1 SGHRS and CDR2 YFSETQ. The CDR3 contains 15 residues. The J segment lost 4 bases and the V segment lost 6 bases, leaving 9 bases of the junction unmatched. Here the CDR3 reads CASTHSTGNNEKLFF. The CDR3 coding sequence is TGCGCCAGCACCCACTCGACAGGGAATAATGAAAAACTGTTTTTT.

The chain recombines TRBV19 with TRBJ1-5, with D possibly TRBD1 on 6 matching bases. Looked up from germline, CDR1 is LNHDA and CDR2 is SQIVND (reference sequence). CDR3 length: 13 amino acids. Trimming took off 6 bases at V and 4 bases at J, with 10 bases between the two ends. The CDR3 bases are TGTGCCAGTAGCACACAGGGTAATCAGCCCCAGCATTTT. Translating it yields CASSTQGNQPQHF.

This rearrangement joins TRBV3-1 (or the pseudogene TRBV3-2) to TRBJ2-7; D is undetermined. Germline V gives CDR1 LGHDT, CDR2 YNNKEL (reference sequence). The CDR3 extends over 11 amino acids. Trimming took 2 bases from V and 4 from J, leaving 3 bases between them. CDR3 in amino acids: CASSQQYEQYF. The CDR3 DNA follows: TGTGCCAGCAGCCAACAGTACGAGCAGTACTTC.

The chain has TRBV11-2 and TRBJ2-2; D is unresolved. This CDR3 is 13 amino acids long. Trimming pared 5 bases from V and 6 bases from J, leaving 10 bases between. Germline CDR1 SGHAT, CDR2 FQNNGV. The CDR3: CASSPTLSGELFF. In DNA, the CDR3 is TGTGCCAGCAGCCCCACTCTATCCGGGGAGCTGTTTTTT.

The chain has TRBV6-5 and TRBJ2-5; TRBD1 aligns across 9 bases. Germline trimming cut 7 bases from V and 2 bases from J; bases unmatched to any gene: 5. The germline V gene encodes CDR1 MNHEY and CDR2 SVGAGI. The CDR3 has 14 residues. The CDR3 coding sequence is TGTGCCAGCATCCGGGACAGGGTACAAGAGACCCAGTACTTC. Protein product: CASIRDRVQETQYF.

The chain joins TRBV3-1 (or the pseudogene TRBV3-2) to TRBJ2-5, with 8 bases aligning to TRBD1. The CDR3 has 16 amino acids. J gave up 9 bases and V 2 bases, and 14 bases lay outside the gene matches. Germline V CDR1 and CDR2: LGHDT, YNNKEL (reference sequence). In nucleotides, the CDR3 is TGTGCCAGCAGCCAAAGCCGGGACAGGAGTTGGCAGGCCCAGTACTTC. It encodes CASSQSRDRSWQAQYF.

J is TRBJ1-6 and V is TRBV6-5; D unclear. Trimming left V 2 bases short and J 7 bases short, with 3 bases between. The CDR3 spans 12 residues. Germline V gene lookup returns CDR1 MNHEY and CDR2 SVGAGI. The CDR3 DNA is TGTGCCAGCAGTTACCCAAATTCACCCCTCCACTTT. Translation gives CASSYPNSPLHF.

The chain couples TRBV19 to TRBJ1-1; no firm D call. The CDR3 totals 13 residues. V was shortened by 5 bases and J by 0 bases, with 7 bases between the two germline ends. The germline V gene encodes CDR1 LNHDA and CDR2 SQIVND (reference sequence). CDR3 sequence (DNA): TGTGCCAGTAGTTCGGAGTTGAACACTGAAGCTTTCTTT. Amino acids: CASSSELNTEAFF.

V is TRBV12-3 or TRBV12-4 and J is TRBJ1-4; TRBD1 aligns across 7 bases. There are 13 residues in the CDR3. V trimming: 8 bases; J trimming: 8 bases; junction bases outside the gene matches: 8. The CDR3 DNA sequence: TGTGCCAGCCGACGAAGGGGGCTCGAAAAACTGTTTTTT. This translates into CASRRRGLEKLFF.

The chain combines TRBV6-5 with TRBJ2-3; D may be TRBD2 (5 bases). The ends were cut back, 4 bases at V and 0 bases at J, with 11 bases in the middle. Germline lookup yields CDR1 MNHEY and CDR2 SVGAGI. This CDR3 region has 15 residues. The CDR3 DNA is TGTGCCAGCAGTTTCGCGGGTTTAAGCACAGATACGCAGTATTTT. Translated, it gives CASSFAGLSTDTQYF.

The chain has TRBV2 and TRBJ2-1; D call uncertain. The V end lost 6 bases, the J end lost 3 bases, and 9 bases lay between the germline ends. The CDR3 is 13 residues long. The germline V gene encodes CDR1 SNHLY and CDR2 FYNNEI. The CDR3 DNA is TGTGCCAGCAGGTTATTAGGCTACAATGAGCAGTTCTTC. Its protein product is CASRLLGYNEQFF. Based on the CDR3 plus reference TRBV2 and TRBJ2-1, the full variable domain is EPEVTQTPSHQVTQMGQEVILRCVPISNHLYFYWYRQILGQKVEFLVSFYNNEISEKSEIFDDQFSVERPDGSNFTLKIRSTKLEDSAMYFCASRLLGYNEQFFGPGTRLTVL.

The chain is built from TRBV27 and TRBJ1-2; 7 nucleotides match TRBD1. J gave up 7 bases and V 3 bases, and 11 bases lay outside the gene matches. Germline CDR1 MNHEY, CDR2 SMNVEV (reference sequence). The CDR3 is 15 amino acids. The CDR3 loop reads CASSFTGASLAGYTF. In DNA form, the CDR3 reads TGTGCCAGCAGTTTCACAGGGGCTAGTTTAGCTGGCTACACCTTC.

The chain recombines TRBV9 with TRBJ2-1, with D perhaps TRBD2 (6 bases). This CDR3 comprises 15 residues. Trimming took off 4 bases at V and 1 base at J, with 12 bases between the two ends. CDR1 SGDLS and CDR2 YYNGEE come from the germline V gene. The CDR3 DNA reads TGTGCCAGCAGCCCCTCGGGAGTTTCCTACAATGAGCAGTTCTTC. It encodes CASSPSGVSYNEQFF.

The chain couples TRBV4-3 to TRBJ2-1, with 9 bases that match TRBD2. After removal of 4 bases from V and 0 bases from J, the junction contained 1 base not matched to a gene. The germline CDR1 and CDR2 sequences are LGHNA and YSLEER. CDR3 length: 15 residues. This CDR3 is CASSLSGGSYNEQFF. CDR3 bases: TGCGCCAGCAGCCTTAGCGGGGGCTCCTACAATGAGCAGTTCTTC.